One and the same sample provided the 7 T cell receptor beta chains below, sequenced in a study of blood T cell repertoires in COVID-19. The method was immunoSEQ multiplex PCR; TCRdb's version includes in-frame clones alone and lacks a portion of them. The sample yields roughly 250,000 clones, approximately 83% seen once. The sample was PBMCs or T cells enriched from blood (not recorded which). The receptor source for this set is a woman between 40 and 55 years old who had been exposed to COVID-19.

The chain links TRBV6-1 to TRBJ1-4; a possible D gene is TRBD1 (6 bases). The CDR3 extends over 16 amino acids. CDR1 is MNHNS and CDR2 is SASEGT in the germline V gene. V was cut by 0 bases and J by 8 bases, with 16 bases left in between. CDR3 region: CASSEALLTGYEKLFF. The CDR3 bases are TGTGCCAGCAGTGAAGCGCTTCTAACAGGGTACGAAAAACTGTTTTTT.

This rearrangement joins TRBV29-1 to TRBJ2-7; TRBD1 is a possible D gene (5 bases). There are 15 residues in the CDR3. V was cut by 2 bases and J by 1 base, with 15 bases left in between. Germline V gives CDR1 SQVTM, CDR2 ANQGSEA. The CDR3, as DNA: TGCAGCGTTGAAACCTCCAGGGAACTATCCTACGAGCAGTACTTC. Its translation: CSVETSRELSYEQYF.

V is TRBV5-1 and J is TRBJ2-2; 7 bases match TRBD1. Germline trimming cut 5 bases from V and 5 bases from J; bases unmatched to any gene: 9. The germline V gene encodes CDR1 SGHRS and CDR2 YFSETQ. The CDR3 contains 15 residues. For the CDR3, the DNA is TGCGCCAGCAGACGGGACACAGGGGAAACCGGGGAGCTGTTTTTT. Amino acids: CASRRDTGETGELFF.

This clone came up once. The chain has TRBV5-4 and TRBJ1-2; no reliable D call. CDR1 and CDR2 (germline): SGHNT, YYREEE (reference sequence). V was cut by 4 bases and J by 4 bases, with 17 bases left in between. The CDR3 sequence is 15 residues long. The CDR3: CASSLHTGGGYGYTF. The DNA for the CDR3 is TGTGCCAGCAGCCTACACACCGGAGGTGGCTATGGCTACACCTTC.

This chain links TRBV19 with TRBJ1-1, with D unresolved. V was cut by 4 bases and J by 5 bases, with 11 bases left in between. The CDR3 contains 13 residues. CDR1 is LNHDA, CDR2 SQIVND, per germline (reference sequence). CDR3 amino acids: CASSTWGGTEAFF. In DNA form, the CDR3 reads TGTGCCAGTAGTACATGGGGAGGGACTGAAGCTTTCTTT.

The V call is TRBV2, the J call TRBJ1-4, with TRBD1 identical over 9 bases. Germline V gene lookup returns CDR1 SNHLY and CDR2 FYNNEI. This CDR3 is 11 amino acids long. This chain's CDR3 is CATGGNEKLFF. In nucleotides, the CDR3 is TGTGCGACAGGGGGTAATGAAAAACTGTTTTTT.

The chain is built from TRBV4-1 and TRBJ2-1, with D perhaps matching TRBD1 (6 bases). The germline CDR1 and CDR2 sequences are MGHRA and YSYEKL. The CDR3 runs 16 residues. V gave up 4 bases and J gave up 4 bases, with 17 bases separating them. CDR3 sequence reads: CASSRATGSLYNEQFF. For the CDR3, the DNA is TGCGCCAGCAGCCGAGCCACAGGGAGCCTTTACAATGAGCAGTTCTTC.